This T cell receptor beta chain was profiled in a study of blood T cell repertoires in COVID-19. Profiled with immunoSEQ multiplex PCR; TCRdb holds only in-frame clones, not every one. This sample has about 16,000 clones, with 88% found just once. The CDR3 is 16 residues long. V gave up 4 bases and J gave up 6 bases; unmatched junction bases: 12. The germline V gene has CDR1 SGHDT and CDR2 YYEEEE. Sequences were obtained from peripheral blood. The TCR originated in a human donor in a cohort sampled during active COVID-19. The genes are TRBV5-6 and TRBJ1-3, with 8 bases fitting TRBD1. The CDR3 sequence: CASSRYTTGGENTIYF. The DNA for the CDR3 is TGTGCCAGCAGCCGATACACTACAGGGGGAGAAAACACCATATATTTT.